This T cell receptor (beta chain) was profiled in a study of response to subunit inactivated influenza vaccine (dated by TCRdb to between 2018 and 2020). Broadly, across the study: Deep quantitative profiling of the T cell receptor repertoire was used in the study to follow responses to a trivalent subunit inactivated influenza vaccine.

What the work shows at the level of the full study, not this receptor alone: According to the authors, only a limited number of new T cells may be recruited by each seasonal influenza vaccination.

Measured from the cysteine to the phenylalanine, the CDR3 is 17 residues long. The only DNA kept is the CDR3, 51 bases in frame from the first base. Trimming leaves V shorter by 5 bases and J shorter by 0 bases, with the junction holding 9 bases beyond the gene matches. According to the germline V gene (reference sequence), CDR1 reads SEHNR and CDR2 reads FQNEAQ. The library was prepared using RT-PCR. For sequencing, an Illumina HiSeq 2500 was employed. TCRdb's own reprocessing of the public reads used fastp at Q25 and MiXCR and kept productive beta chains. CDR3 protein sequences are deduplicated, and each keeps its most common genes and DNA. The sample profile shows roughly 790,000 distinct CDR3 sequences; 21% of them were found once. The leading ten clones occupy about 10% of the sample. Ten or more counts support this clonotype. There is no known antigen for this receptor. The sample holds no much larger clone one base away, and base qualities are not on file.

Recombination joined TRBV7-9 with TRBJ2-1; TRBD2 agrees with 8 junctional bases. Source: PBMCs from blood, taken 5 days after vaccination. This TCR came from a man in his forties or fifties who received an inactivated influenza vaccine. Donor details come from another sample of the same person, matched by shared clones. The CDR3 reads CASSPRLARSSYNEQFF. The bases read TGTGCCAGCAGCCCCAGACTAGCGCGCAGCTCCTACAATGAGCAGTTCTTC.